The clone carrying this TCR beta chain has just one count. This may come from a read error, since a much larger clone is one base off. Only in-frame clones appear in the TCRdb table, and some are missing; sequencing was by immunoSEQ multiplex PCR. The sample consists of more than 95,000 clones, about nine tenths of them appearing once. The CDR3 consists of 11 residues. The V end lost 5 bases, the J end lost 1 base, and 2 bases lay between the germline ends. Germline assignment: CDR1 SEHNR and CDR2 FQNEAQ (reference sequence). This entry comes from a study of OX40 agonist ivuxolimab in advanced cancers. Looking at the study overall: Patients were treated with intravenous ivuxolimab, dosed at 0.01 to 10 mg/kg and infused every 2 weeks. Aged roughly 23 to 90 with a mean of roughly 63 years, they were less than 90% male.

Systemic immunosuppression or autoimmune disease history was grounds to exclude patients. Drawing of blood for sampling happened at baseline, at cycle 4 day 1, and at cycle 7 day 1. This chain joins TRBV7-9 and TRBJ1-1; D is undetermined. The clonotype was recovered from an adult with an advanced solid tumor such as melanoma, head and neck, liver or kidney cancer. The input for sequencing was CD4+ or CD8+ T cells sorted from blood, taken in a trial of the OX40 agonist ivuxolimab. This chain's CDR3 is CASSKNTEAFF. In nucleotides, the CDR3 is TGTGCCAGCAGCAAGAACACTGAAGCTTTCTTT.